Each of the 19 T cell receptor beta chains below was sequenced from the same sample in a study of blood T cell repertoires in COVID-19. Produced via immunoSEQ multiplex PCR; TCRdb's table is partial and in-frame only. Of approximately 110,000 clones listed, just over 85% are singletons. The sample consisted of peripheral blood. The receptor set was obtained from a woman in her fifties or sixties with active or convalescent COVID-19.

The V and J genes are TRBV18 and TRBJ2-3, with 8 bases that match TRBD2. CDR3 size: 15 residues. The V gene's germline CDR1 is KGHSH and CDR2 LQKENI. Trimming at V came to 2 bases and at J to 1 base, leaving 2 bases not matched to a gene. Here the CDR3 reads CASSPSGGGTDTQYF. The CDR3 bases are TGTGCCAGCTCACCATCGGGGGGGGGCACAGATACGCAGTATTTT.

This chain joins TRBV7-2 and TRBJ2-4, with TRBD2 as a possible D gene (6 bases). Germline V gene lookup returns CDR1 SGHTA and CDR2 FQGNSA. Trimming pared 1 base from V and 9 bases from J, leaving 10 bases between. This CDR3 has 13 residues. The CDR3 bases are TGTGCCAGCAGCTTAGACTGGGAGGTCATTCAGTACTTC. Its translation is CASSLDWEVIQYF.

The V and J genes are TRBV20-1 and TRBJ2-1, with D hard to call. From germline, CDR1 is DFQATT and CDR2 SNEGSKA (reference sequence). With 6 bases removed from V and 4 bases from J, the gap between germline ends came to 7 bases. The CDR3 length is 11 residues. CDR3 bases: TGCAGTGCCCCGTTTTACAATGAGCAGTTCTTC. Translated: CSAPFYNEQFF.

The chain has TRBV7-8 and TRBJ2-1; the D gene is possibly TRBD2 (7 bases). V gave up 5 bases and J gave up 9 bases, with 17 bases separating them. CDR3 length: 14 residues. Germline assignment: CDR1 SGHVS and CDR2 FQNEAQ. CDR3 DNA sequence: TGTGCCAGCAGCCATGTCGGGGGGCGGGTTGAGCAGTTCTTC. This codes for CASSHVGGRVEQFF.

V gene TRBV4-3 combines with J gene TRBJ2-2; the D gene is possibly TRBD2 (6 bases). This CDR3 comprises 13 residues. Trimming removed 2 bases from V and 6 bases from J, with 7 bases in between. Germline CDR1 and CDR2: LGHNA and YSLEER. This chain's CDR3 is CASSQRGAGELFF. In DNA, the CDR3 is TGCGCCAGCAGCCAACGCGGGGCCGGGGAGCTGTTTTTT.

The rearrangement uses TRBV4-3 and TRBJ2-3, with 9 bases identical to TRBD2. The CDR3 sequence is 17 residues long. Germline assignment: CDR1 LGHNA and CDR2 YSLEER. V shed 3 bases and J 3 bases; nucleotides not matched to a gene: 10. For the CDR3, the DNA is TGCGCCAGCAGCCAGGCCCTTAGCGGGAGAGGAACAGATACGCAGTATTTT. Its translation is CASSQALSGRGTDTQYF.

This rearrangement joins TRBV7-8 to TRBJ2-3; TRBD1 agrees at 10 bases. CDR1 is SGHVS, CDR2 FQNEAQ, per germline. CDR3 length equals 14 residues. With V trimmed by 5 bases and J by 9 bases, 8 bases remained unmatched. CDR3 residues: CASSLGQGVETQYF. CDR3 nucleotides: TGTGCCAGCAGCCTTGGACAGGGGGTTGAGACGCAGTATTTT.

This chain joins TRBV9 and TRBJ2-4, with no clear D. This CDR3 is built from 15 residues. The germline V gene encodes CDR1 SGDLS and CDR2 YYNGEE. Trimming pared 0 bases from V and 0 bases from J, leaving 7 bases between. CDR3 protein: CASSVVPGAKNIQYF. CDR3 nucleotides: TGTGCCAGCAGCGTAGTGCCAGGAGCCAAAAACATTCAGTACTTC.

The J gene is TRBJ1-1, the V gene TRBV6-6, with 8 nucleotides matching TRBD1. Looked up from germline, CDR1 is MNHNY and CDR2 is SVGAGI (reference sequence). The CDR3 is made up of 16 amino acids. V lost 5 bases, J lost 0 bases, and 8 bases stayed unmatched. The CDR3 protein is CASSTPTGAMNTEAFF. The CDR3 bases are TGTGCCAGCAGTACGCCGACAGGGGCCATGAACACTGAAGCTTTCTTT.

In DNA form, the CDR3 reads TGTGCCACCAGCAGAGAGGGAAGGCCCCCGCGGGAGGGCCGTCTGGATGAGCAGTTCTTC. Its translation: CATSREGRPPREGRLDEQFF. The rearrangement joins TRBV15 to TRBJ2-1; 9 bases align to TRBD2. V lost 0 bases, J lost 8 bases, and 20 bases stayed unmatched. Per germline, CDR1 LNHNV and CDR2 YYDKDF (reference sequence). This CDR3 is built from 20 residues.

This clone has only one observation. The chain recombines TRBV4-3 with TRBJ2-2; possible D gene TRBD2, 6 bases. Trimming took off 1 base at V and 7 bases at J, with 25 bases between the two ends. There are 19 residues in the CDR3. CDR1 and CDR2 from the germline V gene are LGHNA and YSLEER. The CDR3 reads CASSQALTRDFSVVGELFF. CDR3 nucleotides: TGCGCCAGCAGCCAAGCCCTAACCCGGGACTTTTCGGTGGTCGGGGAGCTGTTTTTT.

The chain links TRBV12-3 or TRBV12-4 to TRBJ2-7; D remains unclear. The V gene lost 5 bases and the J gene lost 3 bases, with 11 bases spanning the gap. CDR3 length: 13 residues. CDR3 nucleotides: TGTGCCAGCAGTCCCCTCGCCTACTACGAGCAGTACTTC. It translates to CASSPLAYYEQYF.

This rearrangement joins TRBV5-4 to TRBJ2-2; 9 bases fit TRBD1. The CDR3 contains 15 residues. CDR1 SGHNT and CDR2 YYREEE come from the germline V gene (reference sequence). Losses at the gene ends were 5 bases for V and 7 bases for J; bases not matched to a gene: 9. This CDR3 reads CASRPGTGFNGELFF. In DNA form, the CDR3 reads TGTGCCAGCAGACCCGGGACAGGGTTTAACGGGGAGCTGTTTTTT.

The genes are TRBV7-2 and TRBJ2-3; 11 bases agree with TRBD2. The CDR3 is 15 amino acids. CDR1 is SGHTA, CDR2 FQGNSA, per germline. The V segment lost 5 bases and the J segment 0 bases; nucleotides outside the gene matches: 1. The CDR3 protein is CASSRTSGSTDTQYF. CDR3 sequence (DNA): TGTGCCAGCAGCAGGACTAGCGGGAGCACAGATACGCAGTATTTT.

The V gene is TRBV28, the J gene TRBJ1-2; a possible D gene is TRBD1 (5 bases). Germline CDR1 is MDHEN and CDR2 is SYDVKM. V gave up 7 bases and J gave up 1 base, with 7 bases separating them. This CDR3 has 12 amino acids. The CDR3 region is CASIGGNYGYTF. The CDR3 nucleotides read TGTGCCAGCATCGGGGGTAACTATGGCTACACCTTC.

The chain combines TRBV3-1 (or the pseudogene TRBV3-2) with TRBJ2-7, with a tentative D call TRBD2 (6 bases). V lost 6 bases and J lost 3, with 12 bases in between. The CDR3 sequence is 13 residues long. CDR1 and CDR2 from the germline V gene are LGHDT and YNNKEL (reference sequence). CDR3 amino acids: CASSVGGVYEQYF. The CDR3 DNA sequence: TGTGCCAGCAGTGTGGGGGGAGTCTACGAGCAGTACTTC.

The chain has TRBV7-3 and TRBJ2-3, with 7 bases aligning to TRBD1. The CDR3 length is 16 residues. V shed 5 bases, J shed 3 bases, and the junction held 11 bases outside the gene matches. CDR1 and CDR2 (germline): SGHTA, FQGTGA. This CDR3 reads CASSNKQGYGTDTQYF. The CDR3 DNA reads as TGTGCCAGCAGCAATAAACAGGGGTATGGTACAGATACGCAGTATTTT.

This chain uses TRBV27 with TRBJ1-5; possible D gene TRBD1, 5 bases. The ends were cut back, 0 bases at V and 2 bases at J, with 8 bases in the middle. Germline lookup yields CDR1 MNHEY and CDR2 SMNVEV (reference sequence). The CDR3 consists of 15 residues. In DNA, the CDR3 is TGTGCCAGCAGTTTATCTACAGGTGGCAATCAGCCCCAGCATTTT. Translation: CASSLSTGGNQPQHF.

The J gene is TRBJ1-1, the V gene TRBV27, with D possibly TRBD1 on 6 matching bases. Germline values: CDR1 MNHEY, CDR2 SMNVEV (reference sequence). The CDR3 extends over 14 amino acids. The V and J ends lost 3 bases and 7 bases respectively, with 15 bases between them. The chain's CDR3 is CASSLSTGTGEAFF. DNA for the CDR3: TGTGCCAGCAGTTTGTCCACAGGGACGGGTGAAGCTTTCTTT.